This T cell receptor beta chain was found in a study of PD-L1 blockade in urothelial cancer. Study context: Timepoints chosen for blood analysis were 3 weeks (second dose) and 6 weeks after treatment start.

This clone has just one count. Time point specified: pretreatment peripheral blood. TCRdb's table, derived via immunoSEQ multiplex PCR, lists solely in-frame clones and lacks some. The sample lists about 52,000 clones, about four fifths occurring once. Looked up from germline, CDR1 is MNHEY and CDR2 is SMNVEV (reference sequence). The CDR3 runs to 16 residues. Germline trimming cut 2 bases from V and 2 bases from J; bases unmatched to any gene: 6. The sample consisted of PBMCs, taken around atezolizumab (anti-PD-L1) treatment. This chain connects TRBV27 to TRBJ2-3, with 8 nucleotides matching TRBD2. The TCR sequence derives from a man between 45 and 60 years old with urothelial cancer. The chain's CDR3 is CASSLLAGGLTDTQYF. The CDR3 DNA sequence: TGTGCCAGCAGTTTACTTGCGGGGGGACTCACAGATACGCAGTATTTT.